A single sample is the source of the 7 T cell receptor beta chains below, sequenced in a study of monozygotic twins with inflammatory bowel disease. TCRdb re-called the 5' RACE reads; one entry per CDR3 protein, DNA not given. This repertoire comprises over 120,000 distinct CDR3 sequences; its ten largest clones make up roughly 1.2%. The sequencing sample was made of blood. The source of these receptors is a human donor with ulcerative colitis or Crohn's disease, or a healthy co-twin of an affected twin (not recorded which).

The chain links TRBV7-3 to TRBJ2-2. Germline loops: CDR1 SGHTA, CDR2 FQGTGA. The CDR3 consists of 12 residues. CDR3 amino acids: CASTFVGGELFF.

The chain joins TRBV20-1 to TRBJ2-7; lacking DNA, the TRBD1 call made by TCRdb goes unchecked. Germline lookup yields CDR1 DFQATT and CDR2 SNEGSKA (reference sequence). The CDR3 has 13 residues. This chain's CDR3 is CSARTGAYYEQYF.

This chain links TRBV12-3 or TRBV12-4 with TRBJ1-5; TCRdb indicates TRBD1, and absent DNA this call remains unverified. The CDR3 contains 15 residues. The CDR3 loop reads CASRGDRGYGQPQHF.

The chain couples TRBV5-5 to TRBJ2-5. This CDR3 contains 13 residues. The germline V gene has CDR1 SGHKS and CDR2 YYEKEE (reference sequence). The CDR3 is CASSFRSQETQYF.

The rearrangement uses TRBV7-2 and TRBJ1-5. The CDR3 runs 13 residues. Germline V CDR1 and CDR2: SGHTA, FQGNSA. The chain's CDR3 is CASSLGIGQAQHF.

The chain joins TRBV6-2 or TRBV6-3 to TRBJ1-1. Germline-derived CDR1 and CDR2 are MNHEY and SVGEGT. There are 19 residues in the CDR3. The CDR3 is CASSYPPVGRSLSNTEAFF.

The chain's CDR3 is CASSSPSTEETQYF. The chain couples TRBV5-6 to TRBJ2-5. This CDR3 is 14 amino acids long. CDR1 and CDR2 (germline): SGHDT, YYEEEE.